These T cell receptor beta chains were read from a single sample in a study of patients and donors after allogeneic stem cell transplantation. TCRdb used MiXCR to reprocess the RT-PCR reads, holding one entry per CDR3 protein. The sample lists approximately 150,000 distinct CDR3 sequences, approximately 28% seen once, with 3.2% in the top ten. The source material was blood, either unsorted or a sorted T cell fraction (not recorded which). All receptors come from a human donor who was either an allogeneic HSCT recipient or a stem cell or donor lymphocyte infusion donor (not recorded which). It is not recorded whose cells these are; they may come from a transplant donor. Both conserved end residues are part of each CDR3. D genes are given only for firm matches. Size is omitted from some rows. Given values are once, few, many or a class for expanded clones.

v_gene: TRBV4-2
abundance: NA
d_gene: TRBD1
CDR3aa: CASSQTTGGGYEQYF

v_gene: TRBV12-5
abundance: NA
d_gene: NA
CDR3aa: CASGSGQRGETQYF

v_gene: TRBV24-1
abundance: NA
d_gene: TRBD2
CDR3aa: CATSDSGTSFPNEQFF

v_gene: TRBV4-1
abundance: NA
d_gene: TRBD2
CDR3aa: CASSPSGLAADTQYF

v_gene: TRBV4-3
abundance: few
d_gene: TRBD1
CDR3aa: CASSPDRAYEQFF

v_gene: TRBV20-1
abundance: NA
d_gene: NA
CDR3aa: CSATSETPRVYEQYF

v_gene: TRBV29-1
abundance: few
d_gene: TRBD1
CDR3aa: CSVEDGAGTGNTEAFF

v_gene: TRBV6-5
abundance: NA
d_gene: TRBD1
CDR3aa: CASRRTGGDTGELFF

v_gene: TRBV5-6
abundance: many
d_gene: NA
CDR3aa: CASSLGGFTEAFF

v_gene: TRBV30
abundance: NA
d_gene: NA
CDR3aa: CAWSRVGSGNTIYF

v_gene: TRBV29-1
abundance: NA
d_gene: TRBD1
CDR3aa: CSVGDRVRSYEQYF

v_gene: TRBV5-1
abundance: NA
d_gene: TRBD2
CDR3aa: CASRGLAGTGELFF

v_gene: TRBV15
abundance: NA
d_gene: NA
CDR3aa: CATSRDYLYEQYF

v_gene: TRBV28
abundance: NA
d_gene: NA
CDR3aa: CAGGAVYEQYF

v_gene: TRBV12-3/TRBV12-4
abundance: few
d_gene: TRBD2
CDR3aa: CASRIAGGGETQYF

v_gene: TRBV7-3
abundance: NA
d_gene: NA
CDR3aa: CASSLVGSTEAFF